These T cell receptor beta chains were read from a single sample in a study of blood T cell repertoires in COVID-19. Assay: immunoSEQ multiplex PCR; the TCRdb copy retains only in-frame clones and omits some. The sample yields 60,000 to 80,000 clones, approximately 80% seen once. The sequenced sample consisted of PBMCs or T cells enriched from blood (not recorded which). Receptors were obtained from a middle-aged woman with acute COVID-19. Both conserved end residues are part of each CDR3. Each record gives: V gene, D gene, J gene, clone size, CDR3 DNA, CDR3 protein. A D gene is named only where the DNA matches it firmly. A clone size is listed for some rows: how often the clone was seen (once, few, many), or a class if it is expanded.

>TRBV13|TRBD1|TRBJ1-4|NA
TGTGCCAGCAGCGCCAACACAGGGGCCGGGGAAAAACTGTTTTTT
CASSANTGAGEKLFF
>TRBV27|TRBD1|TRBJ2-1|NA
TGTGCCAGCAGTTCGGGACAGGGTTTCGGTGAGCAGTTCTTC
CASSSGQGFGEQFF
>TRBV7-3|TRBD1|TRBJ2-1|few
TGTGCCAGCAGTTGGGACAGGGGGTCCTTGATCTTC
CASSWDRGSLIF
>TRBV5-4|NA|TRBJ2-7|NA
TGTGCCAGCTCCTGGGGCCGCTCCTACGAGCAGTACTTC
CASSWGRSYEQYF
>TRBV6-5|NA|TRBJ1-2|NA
TGTGCCAGCAGTTCCGATGGCTACACCTTC
CASSSDGYTF
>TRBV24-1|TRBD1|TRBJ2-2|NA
TGTGCCACCAGTGATTCTCTCTCCCGACAGGGCTACACCGGGGAGCTGTTTTTT
CATSDSLSRQGYTGELFF
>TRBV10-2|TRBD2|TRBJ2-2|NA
TGCGCCAGCAGTGAGTCGGTTCTAGCGGGCCCCGGGGAGCTGTTTTTT
CASSESVLAGPGELFF
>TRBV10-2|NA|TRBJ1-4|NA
TGCGCCAGCAGTGAGTTGACAGCCCCAACTAATGAAAAACTGTTTTTT
CASSELTAPTNEKLFF
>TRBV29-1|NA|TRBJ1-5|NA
TGCAGCGTTGGGTCCGGTGTAGGACACCAGCATTTT
CSVGSGVGHQHF
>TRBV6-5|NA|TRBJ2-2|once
TGTGCCAGCAGTTACTTCCCTTCGGCGAACACCGGGGAGCTGTTTTTT
CASSYFPSANTGELFF
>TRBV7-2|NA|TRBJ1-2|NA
TGTGCCAGCAGCTTAGGTGCAGGGTTTAACTATGGCTACACCTTC
CASSLGAGFNYGYTF
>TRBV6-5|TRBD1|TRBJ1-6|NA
TGTGCCAGCAGTTACTCAGGACAGGGAGACAATTCACCCCTCCACTTT
CASSYSGQGDNSPLHF
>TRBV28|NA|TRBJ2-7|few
TGTGCCAGCAGTTTATCTTTGTCCTACGAGCAGTACTTC
CASSLSLSYEQYF
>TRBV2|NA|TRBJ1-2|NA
TGTGCCAGCCTCTCCACAGTCTATGGCTACACCTTC
CASLSTVYGYTF
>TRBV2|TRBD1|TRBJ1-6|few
TGTGCCCCGTCGACAGGGACGGGATCACCCCTCCACTTT
CAPSTGTGSPLHF
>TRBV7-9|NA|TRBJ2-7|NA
TGTGCCAGCAGCCTATCCTACGAGCAGTACTTC
CASSLSYEQYF
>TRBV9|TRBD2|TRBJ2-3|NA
TGTGCCAGCAGCGTAGGAGGACTAGGCACAGATACGCAGTATTTT
CASSVGGLGTDTQYF
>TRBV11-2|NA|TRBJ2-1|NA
TGTGCCAGCAGCTTAGTCGCGCTGGGCAGTGAGCAGTTCTTC
CASSLVALGSEQFF
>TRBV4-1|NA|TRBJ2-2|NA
TGCGCCAGCAGCCCCCCGACTACCTCGAACACCGGGGAGCTGTTTTTT
CASSPPTTSNTGELFF
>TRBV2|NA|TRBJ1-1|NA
TGTGCCAGCAGTAGAGTGAACACTGAAGCTTTCTTT
CASSRVNTEAFF
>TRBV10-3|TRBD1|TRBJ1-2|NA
TGTGCCATCAGTTCACCCGGACAGGGCTTTATAGCTAACCATGGCTACACCTTC
CAISSPGQGFIANHGYTF
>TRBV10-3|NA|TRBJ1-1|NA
TGTGCCATCGCAGAGGGTGTTAGAGGTGAAGCTTTCTTT
CAIAEGVRGEAFF